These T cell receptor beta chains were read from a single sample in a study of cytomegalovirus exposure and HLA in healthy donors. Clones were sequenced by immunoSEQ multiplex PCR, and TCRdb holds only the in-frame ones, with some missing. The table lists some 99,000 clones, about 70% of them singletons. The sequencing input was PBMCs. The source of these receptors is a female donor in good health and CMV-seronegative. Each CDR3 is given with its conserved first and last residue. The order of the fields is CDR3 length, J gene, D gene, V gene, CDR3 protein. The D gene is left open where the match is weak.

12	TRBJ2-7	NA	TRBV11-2	CASSFGAYEQYF
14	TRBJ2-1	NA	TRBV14	CASSPRDYGGEQFF
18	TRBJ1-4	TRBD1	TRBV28	CASSSSWTGSATNEKLFF
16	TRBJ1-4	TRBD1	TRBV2	CASRGQGWGENEKLFF
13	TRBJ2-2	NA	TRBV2	CASIPTVTGELFF
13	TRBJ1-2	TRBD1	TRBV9	CASRGTGSYGYTF
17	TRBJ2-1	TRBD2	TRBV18	CASSPPSGTSGSVEQFF
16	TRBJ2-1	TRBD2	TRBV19	CASSPWTSGRDNEQFF
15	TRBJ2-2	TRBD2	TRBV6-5	CASNPGLANTGELFF
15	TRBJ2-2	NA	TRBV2	CASSSNRGLEGELFF
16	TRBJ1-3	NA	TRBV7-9	CSSRTNPRETGNTIYF
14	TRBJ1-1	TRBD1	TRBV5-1	CASSYSRGDTEAFF
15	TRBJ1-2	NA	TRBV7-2	CASSLVGQPLYGYTF
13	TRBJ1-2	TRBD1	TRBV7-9	CASSGTGGYGYTF
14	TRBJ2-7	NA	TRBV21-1	CASSNRTDRYEQYF